This TCR beta chain was sequenced during a study of T cell changes during pregnancy in multiple sclerosis. V shed 10 bases, J shed 8 bases, and the junction held 10 bases outside the gene matches. Germline assignment: CDR1 MNHEY and CDR2 SMNVEV (reference sequence). CDR3 length: 15 amino acids. Measured with immunoSEQ multiplex PCR; TCRdb has only the in-frame clones, and not every one. The table records 58,000 or so clones, about 90% of them present only once. The sequence derives from a female donor with multiple sclerosis, enrolled in a pregnancy study. Source: CD4+ T cells from peripheral blood mononuclear cells, taken in the third trimester of pregnancy. The gene calls are TRBV27 and TRBJ2-1, with 14 bases lining up with TRBD2. The CDR3 region is CATGLAGDLDDEQFF. CDR3 in DNA: TGTGCCACGGGACTAGCGGGGGATTTAGACGATGAGCAGTTCTTC.